This entry concerns a single TCR beta chain. The sample belongs to a study of CD8 T cells in Susac syndrome. Random hexamers were used to reverse transcribe roughly 0.45 to 1 ug of RNA. Multiplex PCR with immunoSEQ amplified the TCR beta CDR3 across 54 Vbeta and 13 Jbeta. From the immunoSEQ multiplex PCR reads, TCRdb called clonotypes with MiXCR, one entry per CDR3 protein. The sample carries 150,000 to 200,000 distinct CDR3 sequences, roughly 94% recorded once. Negative isolation was used for CD8+ and CD4+ T cells and FACS enrichment for TEMRA cells. The V gene's germline CDR1 is SGHRS and CDR2 YFSETQ. V was cut by 0 bases and J by 0 bases, with 6 bases left in between. There are 15 residues in the CDR3.

Sequencing input: CD4+ T cells from PBMCs. This receptor was identified in a human donor with multiple sclerosis. The chain carries TRBV5-1 and TRBJ2-2; D not certain. The CDR3, as DNA: TGCGCCAGCAGCTTGGGTTTCCCGAACACCGGGGAGCTGTTTTTT. It yields the protein CASSLGFPNTGELFF.